A selection of T cell receptor beta chains follows, all from one sample in a study of T-cell reconstitution after alpha-beta-depleted transplantation in children. TCRdb re-derived calls from the PCR reads in MiXCR, one entry per CDR3 protein. The repertoire has some 120,000 distinct CDR3 sequences, 9% to 12% of them found once; the top ten carry roughly a third. Source: PBMCs, taken before TCRalphabeta/CD19-depleted stem cell transplant. These receptors originate from a boy aged 2 to 10 with acute lymphoblastic leukemia, due to receive a stem cell transplant. Both conserved end residues are part of each CDR3. The D gene is left open where the match is weak. Clone sizes are given selectively: once, few, many, or a class where the clone is expanded.

TRBJ2-4	TRBV20-1	TRBD1	-	TGCAGTGCTAGTAAGGACAGGGACCTAAAGGGACGGAACATTCAGTACTTC	CSASKDRDLKGRNIQYF
TRBJ2-1	TRBV20-1	TRBD2	-	TGCAGTGCTAATGTAGCGGGAGGGAATGAGCAGTTCTTC	CSANVAGGNEQFF
TRBJ1-2	TRBV20-1	-	-	TGCAGTGCTAGACTGGACACTCTCTATGGCTACACCTTC	CSARLDTLYGYTF
TRBJ2-2	TRBV25-1	-	once	TGTGCCAGCAGTGCCTCCTCTAGCGCCGACACCGGGGAGCTGTTTTTT	CASSASSSADTGELFF
TRBJ2-2	TRBV5-1	TRBD1	many	TGCGCCAGCAGCCCACGAACAGGGGCGAACACCGGGGAGCTGTTTTTT	CASSPRTGANTGELFF
TRBJ2-1	TRBV12-3/TRBV12-4	-	many	TGTGCCAGCAGTTTTGGGATAGCTTCTGGGAATGAGCAGTTCTTC	CASSFGIASGNEQFF
TRBJ2-3	TRBV20-1	TRBD2	-	TGCAGTGCTAGTTACTGGGAGACCGGGACTATCTCGGGTACGCAGTATTTT	CSASYWETGTISGTQYF
TRBJ2-6	TRBV12-3/TRBV12-4	TRBD2	many	TGTGCCAGCACCCACAACCAGCGGGGGCGCTTGTCTGGGGCCAACGTCCTGACTTTC	CASTHNQRGRLSGANVLTF
TRBJ2-5	TRBV12-3/TRBV12-4	TRBD1	many	TGTGCCAGCACCTCCGCGGACAGGGGTGGGACCCAGTACTTC	CASTSADRGGTQYF
TRBJ2-5	TRBV18	TRBD2	few	TGTGCCAGCTCACTATTGGAGTCTCGGCCGGGGACTAGCGACGGGGCCCAGTACTTC	CASSLLESRPGTSDGAQYF
TRBJ2-7	TRBV29-1	-	many	TGCAGCGTTGTGCGGGACAGTTCCTCCTACGAGCAGTACTTC	CSVVRDSSSYEQYF
TRBJ2-7	TRBV5-6	-	few	TGTGCCAGCAGCCTAGGACTAACCTCCTATTACGAGCAGTACTTC	CASSLGLTSYYEQYF
TRBJ2-2	TRBV2	-	-	TGTGCCAGCGCTCCGGCTCGGGGAAACACCGGGGAGCTGTTTTTT	CASAPARGNTGELFF
TRBJ1-1	TRBV6-6	TRBD1	many	TGTGCCAGCAGGGACAGGGGGGCCACTGAAGCTTTCTTT	CASRDRGATEAFF
TRBJ1-4	TRBV7-2	-	-	TGTGCCAGCAGCTTAGCGGGAAGGAATGAAAAACTGTTTTTT	CASSLAGRNEKLFF
TRBJ2-4	TRBV5-1	-	many	TGCGCCAGCAGCTTGGATGGCATTCAGTACTTC	CASSLDGIQYF
TRBJ2-1	TRBV19	-	many	TGTGCCAGTAGTTCTTCAGGGTCTGGAGGCAATGAGCAGTTCTTC	CASSSSGSGGNEQFF
TRBJ2-2	TRBV5-1	-	few	TGCGCCAGCAGCCCCTACGCGGTTCCCACCGGGGAGCTGTTTTTT	CASSPYAVPTGELFF
TRBJ2-5	TRBV18	-	-	TGTGCCAGCTCACCACCGTTCGGGGAGACCCAGTACTTC	CASSPPFGETQYF
TRBJ2-7	TRBV5-4	TRBD2	-	TGTGCCAGCAGCGGGGGGGTAGCGGGGGCCTACGAGCAGTACTTC	CASSGGVAGAYEQYF
TRBJ2-3	TRBV27	-	many	TGTGCCAGCTCGCGTCGTGTAGTTCAAGATACGCAGTATTTT	CASSRRVVQDTQYF
TRBJ2-7	TRBV6-5	TRBD1	-	TGTGCCAGCAGTTACTCACAGGGGAGTCCCGAGCAGTACTTC	CASSYSQGSPEQYF